The T cell receptor (beta chain) described here comes from a study of shared clonotypes between healthy human individuals (dated by TCRdb to the early 2020s). At the level of the whole study: The cohort comprised a couple of women and a few men aged 18 to 49 years. Each donor's leukapheresis produced roughly between roughly 0.85 and 9.5 billion PBMCs. For each donor, CD4 naive and CD4 memory were each run on three plates, CD8 naive on two plates, and CD8 memory on one plate. Different laboratories and diverse techniques were used to prepare libraries and sequence TCR repertoires, to increase sequencing depth and limit assay-specific biases. The study deeply sequenced blood TCR repertoires of about 5 healthy adults to estimate repertoire size and the extent of clonotype sharing between individuals. What the research found in general, with its limitations: Rarefaction of sorted-subset datasets indicated incomplete sequencing despite the large sequencing depth. Sharing across several donors was observed for around 4.8% of naive CD4, less than 4% of naive CD8, about 2.3% of memory CD4, and 0.4% of memory CD8 clonotypes. Sampling was restricted to blood, and TCR repertoires in tissue are likely to differ from TCR repertoires in blood. Larger estimated clonotype richness was generally found for naive subsets than for memory subsets. Pairwise subsampling indicated that sequencing depth was expected to affect the degree of clonotype sharing among donors. Compared with non-shared clonotypes, the clonotypes found in all four sorted-subset donors had higher generation probabilities. The small number of donors limited the genetic and exposure-history diversity represented.

About this clone itself: Its antigen specificity is not known. It has no much larger one-base neighbor in the sample; base qualities were not kept.

CD8 naive samples were CD45RO-negative cells positively selected for CCR7, giving a CD45RA+CCR7+ population that excluded TemRA cells. Healthy HIV-negative adults with no recently reported acute infections or vaccinations were included as donors. All donors were Caucasian adults living in Nashville, Tennessee, USA. Blood was obtained by leukapheresis, after which PBMCs were separated by Ficoll-Histopaque density gradient centrifugation and cryopreserved in liquid nitrogen vapor phase. Purity and quantity of every magnetically sorted T cell population were checked by analytical flow cytometry. From each sorted fraction, genomic DNA was isolated and quantified by UV absorbance on a Nanodrop 2000c. The CDR3 holds 13 amino acids from the cysteine to the phenylalanine. Only the CDR3 part of the read is kept: 39 bases, read in frame from the first base. From a lookup of the germline V gene, CDR1 and CDR2 are MGHDK and SYGVNS. Trimming accounts for 1 base at V and 4 bases at J, while the number of junction bases matched to no gene is 1.

Using the deep immunoSEQ assay, TCR CDR3 regions were amplified from genomic DNA by multiplex PCR. For each cell subset, the extracted genomic DNA was distributed evenly across all wells of several immunoSEQ 96-well plates, and each plate served as one replicate. For sorted subsets, 200 to 250 ng of genomic DNA, equivalent to some 33,000 T cell genomes, went into each replicate PCR. Purified libraries were quantified with a Qubit 3.0 fluorometer, sized on a Bioanalyzer 2100, and re-quantified with the KAPA Library Quantification kit. Every immunoSEQ 96-well plate was sequenced on a separate single-read 150-cycle Illumina NextSeq 550 flow cell. In the authors' own workflow: Because only junctional sequences without quality scores were contained in the immunoSEQ output, filtering matching that applied to full-length reads could not be performed. Sequences were annotated with PyIR, a Python wrapper for IgBLAST v1.9, and V/J genes and CDR3 were assigned using IMGT germline references. Reads were filtered out if the reads had weak V/J assignments (E-value above 1e-6), no CDR3, stop codons, out-of-frame junctions, or ambiguous translated residues. V3J clonotypes were defined as sequences sharing an identical inferred V gene, J gene, and CDR3 amino acid sequence. To compute the percentage overlap between repertoires, the number of shared unique clonotypes was divided by the size of the smaller repertoire. Richness of each repertoire was evaluated using RTK rarefaction, the Chao1 estimator, and Recon v2.1 estimates of unobserved clonotypes. Generation probabilities were computed with OLGA for all TCRbeta clonotypes obtained by the gDNA method from a few donors. This immuneACCESS table, as held by TCRdb, lists in-frame sequences with V and J called but not all clones. Of the missing ones, under half trace to an unresolved V gene in checked studies; the others have no known cause. V and J calls and clone size follow that table, whereas D and trimming were derived from the DNA. For this sample there are about 2 million clones; about 95% appear just once. In total, the top ten clones hold roughly 1% of the sample.

The sequenced sample consisted of naive CD8+ T cells sorted from blood. Taken with the paper, the label for cell subset or site translates to: CD45RA+CCR7+. This receptor was taken from a man younger than 30 in good health. The rearranged segments are TRBV25-1 and TRBJ2-7, with 7 bases in between that match TRBD2. CDR3 loop: CASSEFSGYEQYF. The DNA reads as follows: TGTGCCAGCAGTGAATTTAGCGGGTACGAGCAGTACTTC.